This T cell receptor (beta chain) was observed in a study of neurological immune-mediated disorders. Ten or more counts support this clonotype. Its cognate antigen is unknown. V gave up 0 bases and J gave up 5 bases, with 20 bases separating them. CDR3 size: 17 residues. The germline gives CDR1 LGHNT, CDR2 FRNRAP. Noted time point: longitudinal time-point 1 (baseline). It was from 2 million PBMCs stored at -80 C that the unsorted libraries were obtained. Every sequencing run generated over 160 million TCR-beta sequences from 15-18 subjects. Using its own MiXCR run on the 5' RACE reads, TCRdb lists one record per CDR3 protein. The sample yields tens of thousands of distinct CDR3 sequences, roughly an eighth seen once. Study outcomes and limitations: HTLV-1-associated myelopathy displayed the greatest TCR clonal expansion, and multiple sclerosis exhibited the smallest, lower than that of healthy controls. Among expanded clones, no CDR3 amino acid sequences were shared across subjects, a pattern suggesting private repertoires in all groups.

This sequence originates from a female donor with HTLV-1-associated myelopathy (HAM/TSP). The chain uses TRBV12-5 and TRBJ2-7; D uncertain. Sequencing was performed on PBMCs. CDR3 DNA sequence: TGTGCTAGTGGTTTGGTCCCCGGGCAGGCGATCGGTCACGAGCAGTACTTC. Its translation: CASGLVPGQAIGHEQYF.